A single T cell receptor beta chain is shown here with its context. This record belongs to a study of T cell responses to AZD1222 COVID-19 vaccine. The CDR3 runs to 15 residues. The V end lost 0 bases, the J end lost 4 bases, and 12 bases lay between the germline ends. Germline CDR1 reads MNHEY; CDR2 reads SVGAGI. Clones were read by immunoSEQ multiplex PCR, and TCRdb kept only the in-frame ones, dropping some. The sample carries some 96,000 clones, around 90% recorded once. The sequencing here drew on peripheral blood, taken on day 0 of AZD1222 vaccination. This rearrangement joins TRBV6-5 to TRBJ1-2, with a weak D call TRBD1 (6 bases). This receptor was obtained from an adult in good health. DNA of the CDR3: TGTGCCAGCAGTTACTCCCGGGGGCGGGCCTATGGCTACACCTTC. Its protein is CASSYSRGRAYGYTF.